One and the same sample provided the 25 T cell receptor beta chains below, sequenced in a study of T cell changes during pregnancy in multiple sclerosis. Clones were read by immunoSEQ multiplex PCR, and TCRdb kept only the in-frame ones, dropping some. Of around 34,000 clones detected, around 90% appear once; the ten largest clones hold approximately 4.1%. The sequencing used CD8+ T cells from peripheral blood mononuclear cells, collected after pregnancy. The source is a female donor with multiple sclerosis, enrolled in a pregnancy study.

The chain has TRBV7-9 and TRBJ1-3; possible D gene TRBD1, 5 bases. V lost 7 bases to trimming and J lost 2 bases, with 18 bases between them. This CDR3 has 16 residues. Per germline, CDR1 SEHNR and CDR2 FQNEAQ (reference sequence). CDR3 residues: CASTTGGRRTGNTIYF. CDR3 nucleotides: TGTGCCAGCACGACCGGGGGGAGAAGAACTGGAAACACCATATATTTT.

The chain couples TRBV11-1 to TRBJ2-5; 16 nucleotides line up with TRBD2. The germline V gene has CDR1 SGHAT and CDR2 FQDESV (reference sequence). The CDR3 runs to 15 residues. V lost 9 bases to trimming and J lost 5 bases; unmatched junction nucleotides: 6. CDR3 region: CASGTSGGARETQYF. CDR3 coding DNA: TGTGCCAGTGGGACTAGCGGGGGGGCCCGGGAGACCCAGTACTTC.

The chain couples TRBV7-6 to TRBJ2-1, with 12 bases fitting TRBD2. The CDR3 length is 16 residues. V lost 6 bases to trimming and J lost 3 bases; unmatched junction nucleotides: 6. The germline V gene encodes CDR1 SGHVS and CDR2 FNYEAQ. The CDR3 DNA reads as TGTGCCAGCAGTCGGACTAGCGGGACGAACTACAATGAGCAGTTCTTC. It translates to CASSRTSGTNYNEQFF.

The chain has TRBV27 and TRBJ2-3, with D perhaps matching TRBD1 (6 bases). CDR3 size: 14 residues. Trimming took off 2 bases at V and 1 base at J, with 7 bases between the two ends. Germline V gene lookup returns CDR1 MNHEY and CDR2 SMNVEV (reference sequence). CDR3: CASSLGGGTDTQYF. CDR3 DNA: TGTGCCAGCAGTTTAGGGGGCGGCACAGATACGCAGTATTTT.

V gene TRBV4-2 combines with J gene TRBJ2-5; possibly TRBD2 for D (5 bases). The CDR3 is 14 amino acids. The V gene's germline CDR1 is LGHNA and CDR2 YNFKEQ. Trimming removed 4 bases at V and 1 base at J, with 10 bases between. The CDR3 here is CASSPERTQETQYF. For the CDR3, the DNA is TGTGCCAGCAGCCCCGAGCGGACCCAAGAGACCCAGTACTTC.

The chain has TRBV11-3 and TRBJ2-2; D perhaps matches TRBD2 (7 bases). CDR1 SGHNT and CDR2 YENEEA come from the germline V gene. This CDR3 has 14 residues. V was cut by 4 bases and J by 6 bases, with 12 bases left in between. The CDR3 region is CASSWAGAAGELFF. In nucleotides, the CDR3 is TGTGCCAGCAGCTGGGCGGGGGCGGCCGGGGAGCTGTTTTTT.

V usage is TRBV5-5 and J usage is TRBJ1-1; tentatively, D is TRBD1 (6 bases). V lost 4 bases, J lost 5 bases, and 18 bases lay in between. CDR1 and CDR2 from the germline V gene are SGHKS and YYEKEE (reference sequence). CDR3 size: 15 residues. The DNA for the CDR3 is TGTGCCAGCAGCGCCGAAGACAGGTGGTGGACTGAAGCTTTCTTT. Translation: CASSAEDRWWTEAFF.

CDR3: CASSQEAGDANVLTF. The CDR3 region has the DNA TGTGCCAGCAGCCAAGAGGCAGGGGATGCCAACGTCCTGACTTTC. The chain has TRBV4-2 and TRBJ2-6; D is possibly TRBD1 (6 bases). Germline-derived CDR1 and CDR2 are LGHNA and YNFKEQ. CDR3 size: 15 residues. Trimming pared 0 bases from V and 7 bases from J, leaving 10 bases between.

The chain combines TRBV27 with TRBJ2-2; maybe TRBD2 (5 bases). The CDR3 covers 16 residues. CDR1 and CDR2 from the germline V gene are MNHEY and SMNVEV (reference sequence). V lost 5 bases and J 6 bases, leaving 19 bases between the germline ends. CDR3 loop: CASSQDRTFTAGELFF. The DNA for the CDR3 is TGTGCCAGCAGTCAAGATCGGACTTTTACCGCCGGGGAGCTGTTTTTT.

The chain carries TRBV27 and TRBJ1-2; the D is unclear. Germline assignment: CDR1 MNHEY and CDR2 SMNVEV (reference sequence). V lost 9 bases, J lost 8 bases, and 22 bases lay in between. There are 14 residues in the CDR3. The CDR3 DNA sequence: TGTGCCAGAGACGGGATGGGCTCTGGTTGGGGCTACACCTTC. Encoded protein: CARDGMGSGWGYTF.

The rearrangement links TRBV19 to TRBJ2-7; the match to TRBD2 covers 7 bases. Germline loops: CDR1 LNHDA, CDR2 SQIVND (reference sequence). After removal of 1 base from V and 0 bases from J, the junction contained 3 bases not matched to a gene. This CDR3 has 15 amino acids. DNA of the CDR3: TGTGCCAGTAGTATAGCCGGCGGGAGCTCCTACGAGCAGTACTTC. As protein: CASSIAGGSSYEQYF.

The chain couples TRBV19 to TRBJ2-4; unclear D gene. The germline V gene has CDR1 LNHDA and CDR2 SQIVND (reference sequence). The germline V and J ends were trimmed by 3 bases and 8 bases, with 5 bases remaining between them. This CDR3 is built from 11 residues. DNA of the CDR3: TGTGCCAGTAGTATCTTCGACATTCAGTACTTC. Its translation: CASSIFDIQYF.

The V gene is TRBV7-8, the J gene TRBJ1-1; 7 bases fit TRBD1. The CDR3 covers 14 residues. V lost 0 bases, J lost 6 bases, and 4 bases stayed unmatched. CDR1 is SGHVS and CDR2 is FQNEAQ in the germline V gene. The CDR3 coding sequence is TGTGCCAGCAGCTTAGCGACAGGGTCCCCTGAAGCTTTCTTT. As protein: CASSLATGSPEAFF. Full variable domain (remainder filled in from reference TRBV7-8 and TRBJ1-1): GAGVSQSPRYKVAKRGQDVALRCDPISGHVSLFWYQQALGQGPEFLTYFQNEAQLDKSGLPSDRFFAERPEGSVSTLKIQRTQQEDSAVYLCASSLATGSPEAFFGQGTRLTVV.

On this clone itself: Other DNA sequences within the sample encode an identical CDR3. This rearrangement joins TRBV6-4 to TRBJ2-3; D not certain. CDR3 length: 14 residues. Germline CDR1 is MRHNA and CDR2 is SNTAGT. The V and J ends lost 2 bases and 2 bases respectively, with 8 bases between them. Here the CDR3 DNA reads TGTGCCAGCAGTGACGGGCGTGACACAGATACGCAGTATTTT. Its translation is CASSDGRDTDTQYF.

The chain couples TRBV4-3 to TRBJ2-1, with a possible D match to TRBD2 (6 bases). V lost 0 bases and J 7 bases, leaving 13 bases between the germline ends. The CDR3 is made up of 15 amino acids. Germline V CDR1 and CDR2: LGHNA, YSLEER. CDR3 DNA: TGCGCCAGCAGCCAAGAAGCGGCTAGCGCTAATGAGCAGTTCTTC. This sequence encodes CASSQEAASANEQFF.

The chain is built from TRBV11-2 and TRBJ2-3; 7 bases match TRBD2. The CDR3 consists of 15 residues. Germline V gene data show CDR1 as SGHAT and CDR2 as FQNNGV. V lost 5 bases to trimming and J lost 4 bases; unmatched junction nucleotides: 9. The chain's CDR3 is CASSLSRTSSDTQYF. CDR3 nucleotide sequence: TGTGCCAGCAGCCTATCCCGGACTAGTTCAGATACGCAGTATTTT. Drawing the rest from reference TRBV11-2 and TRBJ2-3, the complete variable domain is EAGVAQSPRYKIIEKRQSVAFWCNPISGHATLYWYQQILGQGPKLLIQFQNNGVVDDSQLPKDRFSAERLKGVDSTLKIQPAKLEDSAVYLCASSLSRTSSDTQYFGPGTRLTVL.

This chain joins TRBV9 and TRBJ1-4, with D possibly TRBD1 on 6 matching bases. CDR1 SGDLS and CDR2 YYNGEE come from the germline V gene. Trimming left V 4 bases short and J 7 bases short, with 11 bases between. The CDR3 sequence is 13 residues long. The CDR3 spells CASSPPDSEKLFF. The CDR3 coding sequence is TGTGCCAGCAGCCCCCCGGACAGTGAAAAACTGTTTTTT.

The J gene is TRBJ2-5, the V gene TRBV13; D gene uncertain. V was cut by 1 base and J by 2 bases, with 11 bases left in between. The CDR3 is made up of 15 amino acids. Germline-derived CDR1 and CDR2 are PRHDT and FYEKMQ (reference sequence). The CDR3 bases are TGTGCCAGCAGCTTAGTGGCGGCCGTACAAGAGACCCAGTACTTC. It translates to CASSLVAAVQETQYF.

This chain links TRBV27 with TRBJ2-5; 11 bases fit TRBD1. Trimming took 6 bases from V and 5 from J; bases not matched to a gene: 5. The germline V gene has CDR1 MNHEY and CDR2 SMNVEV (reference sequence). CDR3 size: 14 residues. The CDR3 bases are TGTGCCAGCAGGCGGACAGGGGGCGGCGAGACCCAGTACTTC. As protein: CASRRTGGGETQYF.

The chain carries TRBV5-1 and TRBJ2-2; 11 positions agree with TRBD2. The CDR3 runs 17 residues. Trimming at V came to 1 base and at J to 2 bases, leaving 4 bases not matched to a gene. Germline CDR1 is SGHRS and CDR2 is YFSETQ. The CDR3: CASSLPSGGSNTGELFF. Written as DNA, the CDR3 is TGCGCCAGCAGCTTGCCTAGCGGGGGGAGTAACACCGGGGAGCTGTTTTTT.

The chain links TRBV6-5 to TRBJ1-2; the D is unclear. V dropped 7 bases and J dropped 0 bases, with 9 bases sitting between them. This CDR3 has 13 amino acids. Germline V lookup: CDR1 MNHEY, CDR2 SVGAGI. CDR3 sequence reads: CASTDTANYGYTF. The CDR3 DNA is TGTGCCAGCACAGACACAGCTAACTATGGCTACACCTTC.

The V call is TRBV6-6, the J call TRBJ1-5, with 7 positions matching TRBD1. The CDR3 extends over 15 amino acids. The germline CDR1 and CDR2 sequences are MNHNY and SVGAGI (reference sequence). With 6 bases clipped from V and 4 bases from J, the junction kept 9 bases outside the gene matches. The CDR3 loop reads CASSRDSGANQPQHF. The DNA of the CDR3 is TGTGCCAGCAGCAGGGACAGCGGCGCGAATCAGCCCCAGCATTTT.

The CDR3 sequence: CASSQGGTSGDAGYNEQFF. The CDR3 nucleotides read TGCGCCAGCAGCCAAGGGGGGACTAGCGGGGACGCTGGGTACAATGAGCAGTTCTTC. The chain links TRBV4-1 to TRBJ2-1, with TRBD2 matching over 13 bases. Germline V CDR1 and CDR2: MGHRA, YSYEKL. This CDR3 comprises 19 residues. Trimming took 1 base from V and 4 from J; bases not matched to a gene: 10.

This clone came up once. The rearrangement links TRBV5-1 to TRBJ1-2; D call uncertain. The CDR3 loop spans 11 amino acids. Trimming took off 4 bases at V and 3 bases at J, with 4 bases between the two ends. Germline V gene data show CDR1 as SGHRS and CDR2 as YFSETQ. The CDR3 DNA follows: TGCGCCAGCAGCCAGGACTATGGCTACACCTTC. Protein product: CASSQDYGYTF. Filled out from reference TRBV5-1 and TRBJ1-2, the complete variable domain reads KAGVTQTPRYLIKTRGQQVTLSCSPISGHRSVSWYQQTPGQGLQFLFEYFSETQRNKGNFPGRFSGRQFSNSRSEMNVSTLELGDSALYLCASSQDYGYTFGSGTRLTVV.

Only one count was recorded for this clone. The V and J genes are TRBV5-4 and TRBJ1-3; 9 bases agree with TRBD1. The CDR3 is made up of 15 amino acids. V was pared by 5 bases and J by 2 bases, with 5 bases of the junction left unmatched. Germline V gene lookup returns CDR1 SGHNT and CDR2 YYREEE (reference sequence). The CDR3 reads CASRRDRGAGNTIYF. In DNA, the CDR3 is TGTGCCAGCAGGAGAGACAGGGGGGCTGGAAACACCATATATTTT.